This T cell receptor beta chain was sequenced in a study of blood T cell repertoires in COVID-19. Methods used by the authors: Amplification of reference gene primers provided the estimated nucleated cell counts. Here immunoSEQ multiplex PCR was the method, and the copy in TCRdb shows in-frame clones only, minus some. The V and J calls and clone size come from that table; D and trimming were worked out from the DNA. The table has about 220,000 clones, around 83% seen once. The germline V gene encodes CDR1 SGHTA and CDR2 FQGTGA. The V gene end was trimmed by 4 bases and the J gene end by 1 base; junction bases not matched to a gene: 6. The CDR3 sequence is 17 residues long. Categorization into cohorts depended on clinical history that participants reported.

The sequenced material came from PBMCs or T cells enriched from blood (not recorded which). The sequence derives from a woman in her 40s with acute COVID-19. This rearrangement joins TRBV7-3 to TRBJ2-2; the match to TRBD2 covers 10 bases. The CDR3 loop is CASSSILAGGNTGELFF. The CDR3 nucleotides are TGTGCCAGCAGCTCGATTTTAGCGGGGGGGAACACCGGGGAGCTGTTTTTT.